This paragraph reports one T cell receptor beta chain. Its antigen is still unknown. One end of the junction varies from germline; a read error may be responsible. CDR1 is SSHAT, CDR2 FNYEAQ, per germline (reference sequence). The CDR3 extends over 13 amino acids. Sample-barcoded 5' priming and a J-beta primer mix drove a second PCR of about 6 to 12 cycles. The template-switch adaptor, which had 12 random nucleotides, put a tag on each cDNA molecule. TCRdb re-called the 5' RACE reads through MiXCR, storing one row per CDR3 protein. Of 1 million or so distinct CDR3 sequences detected, about 25% appear once; the ten largest clones hold approximately 0.7%. The data were obtained in a study of blood T cells in healthy people across ages. Study-level points and caveats: Any changes in expanded clonotypes were possibly confounded, as donor CMV status remained unknown.

In addition, the sample was reused for a study of T cells of mothers and their children. That source notes: In both related and unrelated pairs, TCR recombination output is shaped similarly by thymic selection.

The genes are TRBV7-7 and TRBJ2-7, with 8 bases lining up with TRBD2. This TCR was recovered from a girl aged 2-15 years in good health. Source material: blood. The chain's CDR3 is CASSAGGAMEQYF. The CDR3 DNA follows: TGTGCTAGCAGCGCCGGGGGGGCAATGGAGCAGTACTTC.